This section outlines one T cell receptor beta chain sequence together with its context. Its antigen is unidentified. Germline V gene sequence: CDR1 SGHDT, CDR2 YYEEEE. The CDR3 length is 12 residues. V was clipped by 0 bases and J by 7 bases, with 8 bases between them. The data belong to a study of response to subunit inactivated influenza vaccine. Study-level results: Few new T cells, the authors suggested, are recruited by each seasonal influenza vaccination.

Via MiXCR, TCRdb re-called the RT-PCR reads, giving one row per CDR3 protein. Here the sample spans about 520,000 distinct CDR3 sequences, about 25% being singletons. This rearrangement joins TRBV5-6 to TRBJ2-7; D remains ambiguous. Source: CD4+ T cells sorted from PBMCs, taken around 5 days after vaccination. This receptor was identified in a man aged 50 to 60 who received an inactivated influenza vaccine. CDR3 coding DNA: TGTGCCAGCAGCTTGGGGGCAAATGAGCAGTACTTC. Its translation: CASSLGANEQYF.